This T cell receptor beta chain is from a study of immune evolution from preneoplasia to lung adenocarcinoma. In the study overall: HLA loss of heterozygosity: 7% AIS, about 15% MIA, approximately 35% ADC, none AAH.

Patient tissue came from resections in Japan or China, 2014–2017. Macro-dissection enriched premalignant or tumor cells before nucleic acid extraction. Germline assignment: CDR1 SGHAT and CDR2 FQNNGV. V lost 4 bases and J 0 bases, leaving 10 bases between the germline ends. This CDR3 is 15 amino acids long. This clone was detected a few times. Profiled with immunoSEQ multiplex PCR; TCRdb holds only in-frame clones, not every one. The data show around 6,000 clones, over 75% seen once. The sequence was obtained from a person aged 55 to 79 with lung adenocarcinoma. The chain is built from TRBV11-2 and TRBJ2-1; D unclear. The specimen was FFPE minimally invasive lung adenocarcinoma tissue. This CDR3 is CASSYPSSSYNEQFF. CDR3 nucleotides: TGTGCCAGCAGCTACCCTTCTAGCTCCTACAATGAGCAGTTCTTC.